What follows are 29 T cell receptor beta chains derived from one specimen sequenced in a study of neurological immune-mediated disorders. TCRdb reprocessed the 5' RACE reads with MiXCR, giving one entry per CDR3 protein. The sample records over 45,000 distinct CDR3 sequences, around 5.3% being singletons. Specimen: CD4+ T cells from blood. The source is a woman in her late teens or twenties with multiple sclerosis.

This clonotype was seen ten or more times. The chain is built from TRBV7-9 and TRBJ2-1, with 7 positions matching TRBD1. CDR3 length equals 14 residues. The germline gives CDR1 SEHNR, CDR2 FQNEAQ (reference sequence). V trimming: 4 bases; J trimming: 3 bases; junction bases outside the gene matches: 3. CDR3 protein: CASSSDRIYNEQFF. The CDR3 bases are TGTGCCAGCAGCTCGGACAGGATCTACAATGAGCAGTTCTTC.

The table lists this clonotype with many counts. The V call is TRBV5-1, the J call TRBJ2-5, with a tentative D call TRBD2 (5 bases). V lost 1 base and J lost 2, with 12 bases in between. CDR3 length equals 15 residues. CDR1 and CDR2 (germline): SGHRS, YFSETQ. In DNA form, the CDR3 reads TGCGCCAGCAGCTTGTTAGCAACGGGGCAAGAGACCCAGTACTTC. Translating it yields CASSLLATGQETQYF.

In its sample, this clonotype was seen a few times. The chain employs TRBV5-1 and TRBJ1-1, with TRBD1 matching over 11 bases. This CDR3 is 20 amino acids long. CDR1 is SGHRS, CDR2 YFSETQ, per germline. The ends lost 1 base at V and 0 bases at J; junction bases unmatched: 14. This chain's CDR3 is CASSLMRTGGPSPLNTEAFF. The CDR3 DNA reads TGCGCCAGCAGCTTGATGCGGACAGGGGGCCCTTCTCCACTGAACACTGAAGCTTTCTTT. Together with reference TRBV5-1 and TRBJ1-1, the CDR3 gives the full variable domain: KAGVTQTPRYLIKTRGQQVTLSCSPISGHRSVSWYQQTPGQGLQFLFEYFSETQRNKGNFPGRFSGRQFSNSRSEMNVSTLELGDSALYLCASSLMRTGGPSPLNTEAFFGQGTRLTVV.

Ten or more counts support this clonotype. The V call is TRBV12-3 or TRBV12-4, the J call TRBJ1-1; D remains unclear. With 1 base removed from V and 5 bases from J, the gap between germline ends came to 11 bases. The CDR3 runs 14 residues. The CDR3 coding sequence is TGTGCCAGCAGTTTAGGAGACGTTACAACTGAAGCTTTCTTT. Translation: CASSLGDVTTEAFF.

This clonotype was seen at least ten times. CDR3 nucleotide sequence: TGTGCCAGCAGCCGGGGAGAGGAAAAACTGTTTTTT. This translates into CASSRGEEKLFF. The chain recombines TRBV12-3 or TRBV12-4 with TRBJ1-4; no clear D. Deletions cut 6 bases from V and 8 bases from J, with 10 bases between. The CDR3 has 12 amino acids.

This clonotype was recorded many times. The rearrangement joins TRBV4-3 to TRBJ2-1; weak D call: TRBD2 (5 bases). V was trimmed by 3 bases and J by 0 bases, leaving 18 bases between them. The CDR3 is 18 amino acids. Germline-derived CDR1 and CDR2 are LGHNA and YSLEER. The CDR3 spells CASSQVWEISSSYNEQFF. The CDR3 DNA is TGCGCCAGCAGCCAGGTATGGGAGATTTCGAGCTCCTACAATGAGCAGTTCTTC.

As regards this clonotype: Compared with germline, one end of the junction differs, possibly owing to a read error. V gene TRBV7-7 combines with J gene TRBJ2-5; D possibly corresponds to TRBD1 (6 bases). CDR1 and CDR2 from the germline V gene are SSHAT and FNYEAQ (reference sequence). This CDR3 has 14 residues. CDR3 protein: CASSLAGAGETQYF. The CDR3 DNA reads TGTGCTAGCAGCTTAGCAGGGGCCGGTGAGACCCAGTACTTC.

This clonotype was picked up many times. The J gene is TRBJ1-6, the V gene TRBV20-1, with TRBD1 as a possible D gene (5 bases). CDR3 length: 16 residues. CDR1 and CDR2 (germline): DFQATT, SNEGSKA (reference sequence). V dropped 0 bases and J dropped 7 bases, with 16 bases sitting between them. CDR3 in amino acids: CSARDSGTLSNSPLHF. CDR3 nucleotides: TGCAGTGCTAGAGATTCTGGGACGCTCTCCAATTCACCCCTCCACTTT.

There are many counts of this clonotype. The rearrangement links TRBV29-1 to TRBJ1-3; D is perhaps TRBD1 (5 bases). The CDR3 covers 16 residues. The germline V gene has CDR1 SQVTM and CDR2 ANQGSEA. V lost 0 bases and J 4 bases, leaving 16 bases between the germline ends. The CDR3 sequence is CSVEDYLGGEGNTIYF. The CDR3 region has the DNA TGCAGCGTTGAAGATTATCTTGGGGGTGAAGGAAACACCATATATTTT.

This clonotype was seen many times. V gene TRBV28 combines with J gene TRBJ2-7, with 10 bases that match TRBD2. J was trimmed by 2 bases and V by 5 bases; bases with no gene match: 6. The CDR3 spans 15 residues. Germline V lookup: CDR1 MDHEN, CDR2 SYDVKM. CDR3 sequence: CASSAAGLATYEQYV. CDR3 coding DNA: TGTGCCAGCAGTGCCGCGGGACTAGCGACCTACGAGCAGTACGTC.

Sample share makes this clonotype medium-sized. This chain uses TRBV21-1 with TRBJ2-7; TRBD1 reflects the table's D call only, with no check against the DNA. TRBV21-1 is an annotated pseudogene. CDR3 length: 14 residues. CDR3 nucleotides: TGTGCCAGCAGCTCCCAGGGTTGGGGCTACGAGCAGTACGTC. This gives the protein CASSSQGWGYEQYV.

This clonotype came up many times. The chain combines TRBV29-1 with TRBJ2-2; D gene uncertain. CDR3 size: 14 residues. V dropped 5 bases and J dropped 0 bases, with 10 bases sitting between them. The germline CDR1 and CDR2 sequences are SQVTM and ANQGSEA. The chain's CDR3 is CSVPQNSNTGELFF. The CDR3 DNA reads TGCAGCGTTCCCCAGAATTCGAACACCGGGGAGCTGTTTTTT.

This clonotype was picked up many times. The rearrangement uses TRBV10-3 and TRBJ2-7, with a tentative D call TRBD1 (5 bases). In germline, CDR1 is ENHRY, CDR2 SYGVKD. This CDR3 spans 13 amino acids. V gave up 4 bases and J gave up 3 bases, with 10 bases separating them. The CDR3 nucleotides are TGTGCCATCAGTGCAGGACATCACTACGAGCAGTACTTC. It codes for CAISAGHHYEQYF.

Ten or more counts support this clonotype. The chain uses TRBV20-1 and TRBJ2-3; D is ambiguous. Germline-derived CDR1 and CDR2 are DFQATT and SNEGSKA (reference sequence). The germline V and J ends were trimmed by 3 bases and 1 base, with 11 bases remaining between them. There are 14 residues in the CDR3. CDR3 sequence reads: CSASGAPGTDTQYF. CDR3 DNA: TGCAGTGCTAGCGGCGCGCCAGGCACAGATACGCAGTATTTT.

This clonotype has at least ten counts. V gene TRBV20-1 combines with J gene TRBJ2-1, with D possibly TRBD2 on 5 matching bases. This CDR3 is 16 amino acids long. V gave up 1 base and J gave up 0 bases, with 13 bases separating them. Germline values: CDR1 DFQATT, CDR2 SNEGSKA (reference sequence). The CDR3 region has the DNA TGCAGTGCTAGAGTGGCGGGTGCTAGCTCCTACAATGAGCAGTTCTTC. This codes for CSARVAGASSYNEQFF.

There are many counts of this clonotype. The chain recombines TRBV5-1 with TRBJ1-3; D call uncertain. The CDR3 has 18 amino acids. Germline V CDR1 and CDR2: SGHRS, YFSETQ. Trimming took 0 bases from V and 1 from J, leaving 17 bases between them. The CDR3 DNA reads TGCGCCAGCAGCTTGGACCCGCCGGGCGGAGGATCTGGAAACACCATATATTTT. As protein: CASSLDPPGGGSGNTIYF.

V is TRBV5-1 and J is TRBJ2-3, with 10 positions matching TRBD1. The ends lost 2 bases at V and 3 bases at J; junction bases unmatched: 3. There are 15 residues in the CDR3. From germline, CDR1 is SGHRS and CDR2 YFSETQ. As DNA, the CDR3 is TGCGCCAGCAGCTTAAGACAGGGGGCGACAGATACGCAGTATTTT. It encodes CASSLRQGATDTQYF.

This clonotype is deemed medium-sized (0.01 to 0.1%). The chain combines TRBV20-1 with TRBJ2-2; maybe TRBD1 (6 bases). This CDR3 has 15 residues. The germline V and J ends were trimmed by 0 bases and 7 bases, with 15 bases remaining between them. CDR1 DFQATT and CDR2 SNEGSKA come from the germline V gene (reference sequence). In DNA, the CDR3 is TGCAGTGCTAGAGAGGTGGGGGCCGATCACGGGGAGCTGTTTTTT. It is translated as CSAREVGADHGELFF.

This clonotype was found many times. The chain links TRBV18 to TRBJ1-5, with 7 bases that match TRBD1. Germline values: CDR1 KGHSH, CDR2 LQKENI. This CDR3 is built from 15 residues. V trimming: 3 bases; J trimming: 4 bases; junction bases outside the gene matches: 6. The CDR3 region has the DNA TGTGCCAGCTCACCGGTCAGGGGGGAGAATCAGCCCCAGCATTTT. Translated: CASSPVRGENQPQHF.

Note on this clonotype: A much larger clonotype is one base distant, so this may be a read error. No DNA is shown, since the ends of the CDR3 on it are uncertain; the CDR3 is the one TCRdb lists. The chain carries TRBV6-4 and TRBJ1-2; the D segment call TRBD1 is taken from the table without a DNA check. Germline values: CDR1 MRHNA, CDR2 SNTAGT. Termini included, the CDR3 measures 14 amino acids. CDR3 protein: CASSVGAGAYGHTF.

This clonotype was picked up a small number of times. The chain links TRBV29-1 to TRBJ2-7; 12 bases align to TRBD2. V shed 8 bases, J shed 2 bases, and the junction held 7 bases outside the gene matches. Germline CDR1 reads SQVTM; CDR2 reads ANQGSEA. The CDR3 sequence is 14 residues long. DNA of the CDR3: TGCAGCCCTAGGACTAGCGGGACAACCTACGAGCAGTACGTC. This translates into CSPRTSGTTYEQYV.

This clonotype appeared many times. The V and J genes are TRBV18 and TRBJ2-3, with 11 bases identical to TRBD2. The germline V gene has CDR1 KGHSH and CDR2 LQKENI. This CDR3 is 16 amino acids long. V lost 1 base, J lost 0 bases, and 0 bases stayed unmatched. CDR3 sequence: CASSPRLAGSTDTQYF. Written as DNA, the CDR3 is TGTGCCAGCTCACCACGACTAGCGGGAAGCACAGATACGCAGTATTTT.

The V and J genes are TRBV27 and TRBJ2-1; D possibly corresponds to TRBD2 (6 bases). Trimming left V 3 bases short and J 8 bases short, with 8 bases between. Germline V CDR1 and CDR2: MNHEY, SMNVEV (reference sequence). The CDR3 is made up of 12 amino acids. CDR3 DNA: TGTGCCAGCAGTTTTAGCGGACATGAGCAGTTCTTC. This gives the protein CASSFSGHEQFF.

This clonotype was counted many times. V gene TRBV5-1 combines with J gene TRBJ2-7; the D gene is possibly TRBD2 (5 bases). The germline V and J ends were trimmed by 4 bases and 7 bases, with 18 bases remaining between them. This CDR3 spans 14 amino acids. Looked up from germline, CDR1 is SGHRS and CDR2 is YFSETQ. In nucleotides, the CDR3 is TGCGCCAGCAGCGTGACGACCATAACGGGGGAGCAGTACTTC. Encoded protein: CASSVTTITGEQYF.

Many counts were recorded for this clonotype. The V call is TRBV14, the J call TRBJ1-2; D is possibly TRBD1 (5 bases). Trimming shortened V by 4 bases and J by 6 bases, and 18 bases separated the two germline ends. CDR1 SGHDN and CDR2 FVKESK come from the germline V gene. The CDR3 contains 15 residues. CDR3 DNA: TGTGCCAGCAGCCCCACCGCAGGGAAGTTGCATGGCTACACCTTC. This codes for CASSPTAGKLHGYTF.

The V gene is TRBV20-1, the J gene TRBJ2-7; D is uncertain. The better agreement between TRBJ2-4 and the DNA end casts doubt on the J call. The CDR3 extends over 14 amino acids. Per the germline V gene, CDR1 is DFQATT and CDR2 is SNEGSKA (reference sequence). The CDR3 region is CSARPLEITNIQYF. DNA of the CDR3: TGCAGTGCTAGACCTCTAGAGATCACAAACATTCAGTACTTC.

The chain carries TRBV11-2 and TRBJ1-5, with a possible D match to TRBD1 (6 bases). The CDR3 loop spans 15 amino acids. CDR1 SGHAT and CDR2 FQNNGV come from the germline V gene. Trimming removed 3 bases from V and 7 bases from J, with 16 bases in between. DNA for the CDR3: TGTGCCAGCAGCTTGACAGGCGGCTTCGGGCAGCCCCAGCATTTT. It translates to CASSLTGGFGQPQHF.

Ten or more counts support this clonotype. CDR3 amino acids: CSARQGNTEAFF. CDR3 sequence (DNA): TGCAGTGCTCGACAGGGTAACACTGAAGCTTTCTTT. The J gene is TRBJ1-1, the V gene TRBV20-1; 7 positions agree with TRBD1. Germline assignment: CDR1 DFQATT and CDR2 SNEGSKA (reference sequence). The V segment lost 5 bases and the J segment 2 bases; nucleotides outside the gene matches: 2. The CDR3 has 12 residues.

This clonotype was counted many times. The chain couples TRBV10-3 to TRBJ2-5; 8 positions agree with TRBD1. Germline assignment: CDR1 ENHRY and CDR2 SYGVKD. Unmatched junction bases numbered 6, after V lost 7 bases and J lost 2 bases. The CDR3 is 14 amino acids. The CDR3 DNA sequence: TGTGCCATCACCCCCGGGACAGGTCAAGAGACCCAGTACTTC. The encoded protein is CAITPGTGQETQYF.